These 21 T cell receptor beta chains were sequenced from one sample in a study of shared clonotypes between healthy human individuals (TCRdb year 2020). Library generation was performed with the immunoSEQ multiplex PCR assay. TCRdb's version of the immuneACCESS table is confined to in-frame rearrangements and falls short of the full clone set. An unresolved V gene accounts for under half of the shortfall where checked; the remainder is of unknown origin. The sample records 2 million to 2.5 million clones, 90% to 97% of which are singletons. Of the sample, more than 0.1% falls within the top ten clones. Specimen: naive CD4+ T cells sorted from blood. The cell subset or site label, read with the paper, signifies: CD45RA+ positively selected. Every receptor here comes from a man aged 18 to 29 in good health.

The V and J genes are TRBV11-2 and TRBJ2-7; 10 bases map to TRBD1. The ends lost 3 bases at V and 4 bases at J; junction bases unmatched: 3. The CDR3 is made up of 14 amino acids. The germline V gene encodes CDR1 SGHAT and CDR2 FQNNGV. CDR3 loop: CASSLLGQGYEQYF. The CDR3 coding sequence is TGTGCCAGCAGCTTGTTGGGACAGGGGTACGAGCAGTACTTC.

This clone has just one count. The J gene is TRBJ2-2, the V gene TRBV4-3; D call uncertain. CDR1 is LGHNA and CDR2 is YSLEER in the germline V gene. V was pared by 0 bases and J by 1 base, with 9 bases between. The CDR3 spans 16 residues. CDR3 region: CASSQDMAGNTGELFF. For the CDR3, the DNA is TGCGCCAGCAGCCAAGATATGGCAGGGAACACCGGGGAGCTGTTTTTT.

Notes on this clone: The sample holds other DNA sequences that translate to the same CDR3. In DNA, the CDR3 is TGTGCCAGCAGCTCCTTGAATCAGCCCCAGCATTTT. Translated, it gives CASSSLNQPQHF. The chain is built from TRBV7-2 and TRBJ1-5; D gene uncertain. This CDR3 has 12 residues. V lost 4 bases and J 4 bases, leaving 5 bases between the germline ends. Germline loops: CDR1 SGHTA, CDR2 FQGNSA. Based on the CDR3 plus reference TRBV7-2 and TRBJ1-5, the full variable domain is GAGVSQSPSNKVTEKGKDVELRCDPISGHTALYWYRQSLGQGLEFLIYFQGNSAPDKSGLPSDRFSAERTGGSVSTLTIQRTQQEDSAVYLCASSSLNQPQHFGDGTRLSIL.

This sequence joins TRBV9 and TRBJ2-7; 12 nucleotides agree with TRBD2. Germline assignment: CDR1 SGDLS and CDR2 YYNGEE. This CDR3 is built from 15 residues. Germline trimming cut 4 bases from V and 5 bases from J; bases unmatched to any gene: 7. The CDR3 region has the DNA TGTGCCAGCAGCTCTGGACTAGCGGGACATAACGAGCAGTACTTC. This sequence encodes CASSSGLAGHNEQYF.

About this clone: The junction and the germline gene differ at one end; a read error may be behind it. Other DNA sequences in this sample translate to the same CDR3. This chain connects TRBV7-7 to TRBJ2-5; 8 bases fit TRBD1. Germline CDR1 is SSHAT and CDR2 is FNYEAQ (reference sequence). There are 14 residues in the CDR3. CDR3 in DNA: TGTGCTAGCAGCTCTCAGGGGGCCGGGGAGACCCAGTACTTC. Translated: CASSSQGAGETQYF. Together with reference TRBV7-7 and TRBJ2-5, the CDR3 gives the full variable domain: GAGVSQSPRYKVTKRGQDVTLRCDPISSHATLYWYQQALGQGPEFLTYFNYEAQPDKSGLPSDRFSAERPEGSISTLTIQRTEQRDSAMYRCASSSQGAGETQYFGPGTRLLVL.

The chain uses TRBV2 and TRBJ1-5; TRBD1 matches at 9 bases. With V trimmed by 10 bases and J by 2 bases, 3 bases remained unmatched. This CDR3 has 13 residues. Germline-derived CDR1 and CDR2 are SNHLY and FYNNEI. The chain's CDR3 is CATGQGGNQPQHF. The CDR3 bases are TGTGCCACGGGACAGGGAGGCAATCAGCCCCAGCATTTT.

This chain links TRBV5-4 with TRBJ2-5; 8 bases align to TRBD2. After removal of 4 bases from V and 4 bases from J, the junction contained 18 bases not matched to a gene. Looked up from germline, CDR1 is SGHNT and CDR2 is YYREEE (reference sequence). This CDR3 region has 18 residues. For the CDR3, the DNA is TGTGCCAGCAGCCCTAAAGGTCCAGCGGGAGCCTCGGGAGAGACCCAGTACTTC. The encoded protein is CASSPKGPAGASGETQYF.

This clone appeared a single time. The chain employs TRBV7-8 and TRBJ1-5; D not certain. Germline values: CDR1 SGHVS, CDR2 FQNEAQ. Trimming left V 1 base short and J 5 bases short, with 6 bases between. CDR3 length: 13 residues. CDR3 sequence (DNA): TGTGCCAGCAGCTTAGGTACTTATCAGCCCCAGCATTTT. The encoded protein is CASSLGTYQPQHF.

The gene calls are TRBV11-2 and TRBJ2-1; D is ambiguous. This CDR3 region has 14 residues. Germline values: CDR1 SGHAT, CDR2 FQNNGV. Trimming removed 1 base at V and 5 bases at J, with 9 bases between. DNA of the CDR3: TGTGCCAGCAGCTTAGCCCACACGAACAATGAGCAGTTCTTC. It translates to CASSLAHTNNEQFF. Looking up the rest from reference TRBV11-2 and TRBJ2-1 gives the full variable domain: EAGVAQSPRYKIIEKRQSVAFWCNPISGHATLYWYQQILGQGPKLLIQFQNNGVVDDSQLPKDRFSAERLKGVDSTLKIQPAKLEDSAVYLCASSLAHTNNEQFFGPGTRLTVL.

The rearrangement links TRBV5-8 to TRBJ2-2; either TRBD1 or TRBD2 may fit D (5 bases each). The CDR3 consists of 16 residues. V dropped 3 bases and J dropped 7 bases, with 19 bases sitting between them. Germline V lookup: CDR1 SGHTS, CDR2 YDEGEE. The CDR3 sequence is CASSWAVARGDGELFF. In nucleotides, the CDR3 is TGTGCCAGCAGCTGGGCAGTCGCACGAGGGGACGGGGAGCTGTTTTTT.

The chain has TRBV15 and TRBJ2-6, with 7 bases fitting TRBD2. This CDR3 region has 16 residues. V was pared by 7 bases and J by 3 bases, with 9 bases of the junction left unmatched. The germline CDR1 and CDR2 sequences are LNHNV and YYDKDF (reference sequence). The CDR3 nucleotides are TGTGCCACCACCCCGCATGCGGGAGTTGGGGCCAACGTCCTGACTTTC. Protein: CATTPHAGVGANVLTF. Supplemented by reference TRBV15 and TRBJ2-6, the full variable domain reads DAMVIQNPRYQVTQFGKPVTLSCSQTLNHNVMYWYQQKSSQAPKLLFHYYDKDFNNEADTPDNFQSRRPNTSFCFLDIRSPGLGDTAMYLCATTPHAGVGANVLTFGAGSRLTVL.

This clone was detected a few times. The V gene is TRBV19, the J gene TRBJ1-6; unclear D gene. V was cut by 6 bases and J by 2 bases, with 11 bases left in between. Germline V gene lookup returns CDR1 LNHDA and CDR2 SQIVND (reference sequence). The CDR3 covers 15 residues. CDR3 residues: CASSPSGAYNSPLHF. The CDR3 DNA follows: TGTGCCAGTAGCCCGAGTGGGGCCTATAATTCACCCCTCCACTTT.

The J gene is TRBJ2-7, the V gene TRBV6-1, with D tentatively TRBD1 (5 bases). Per germline, CDR1 MNHNS and CDR2 SASEGT. The CDR3 runs to 13 residues. Trimming pared 7 bases from V and 6 bases from J, leaving 16 bases between. The CDR3 DNA sequence: TGTGCCAGCACAACAGGCGACACAGGCGAGCAGTACTTC. Protein: CASTTGDTGEQYF.

This rearrangement joins TRBV7-2 to TRBJ1-4, with D perhaps matching TRBD1 (6 bases). This CDR3 spans 15 amino acids. The germline gives CDR1 SGHTA, CDR2 FQGNSA. Trimming left V 5 bases short and J 2 bases short, with 12 bases between. CDR3 amino acids: CASSRYRATNEKLFF. Written as DNA, the CDR3 is TGTGCCAGCAGCCGCTACAGGGCGACTAATGAAAAACTGTTTTTT.

The chain employs TRBV25-1 and TRBJ1-2; D gene unclear. The CDR3 extends over 12 amino acids. V gave up 6 bases and J gave up 7 bases, with 12 bases separating them. The germline V gene encodes CDR1 MGHDK and CDR2 SYGVNS. CDR3 protein: CASSGPVGGYTF. CDR3 nucleotide sequence: TGTGCCAGCAGCGGCCCGGTGGGTGGCTACACCTTC.

This sequence joins TRBV4-1 and TRBJ2-3; 10 bases line up with TRBD1. Germline V CDR1 and CDR2: MGHRA, YSYEKL. J was trimmed by 6 bases and V by 2 bases; bases with no gene match: 8. The CDR3 sequence is 16 residues long. The CDR3 DNA is TGCGCCAGCAGCCAACCTCGACAGGGGGCGAGGGATACGCAGTATTTT. This encodes CASSQPRQGARDTQYF.

This clone was seen only once. The chain couples TRBV7-9 to TRBJ1-6, with unresolved D. The germline CDR1 and CDR2 sequences are SEHNR and FQNEAQ (reference sequence). This CDR3 contains 13 residues. The V end lost 8 bases, the J end lost 5 bases, and 10 bases lay between the germline ends. The CDR3 region is CASGGFNNSPLHF. The CDR3 DNA reads as TGTGCCAGCGGAGGATTTAATAATTCACCCCTCCACTTT.

This chain joins TRBV5-8 and TRBJ1-3; no firm D call. The CDR3 extends over 14 amino acids. Germline V gene data show CDR1 as SGHTS and CDR2 as YDEGEE. V gave up 1 base and J gave up 5 bases, with 10 bases separating them. The CDR3 nucleotides are TGTGCCAGCAGCTTGCCGAGGGCGAGAAACACCATATATTTT. It encodes CASSLPRARNTIYF.

The rearrangement joins TRBV28 to TRBJ1-2, with D perhaps TRBD1 (5 bases). This CDR3 comprises 12 residues. Trimming left V 4 bases short and J 4 bases short, with 7 bases between. Germline CDR1 and CDR2: MDHEN and SYDVKM. The CDR3 is CASSYRSYGYTF. CDR3 nucleotide sequence: TGTGCCAGCAGTTACAGGAGCTATGGCTACACCTTC.

V usage is TRBV28 and J usage is TRBJ1-5, with 10 nucleotides matching TRBD1. The V and J ends lost 2 bases and 10 bases, in that order; junction bases with no gene match: 8. The CDR3 extends over 15 amino acids. Germline V gene sequence: CDR1 MDHEN, CDR2 SYDVKM. The DNA of the CDR3 is TGTGCCAGCAGTTTAAGACCCGGGACAGGGGTCCCCCAGCATTTT. As protein: CASSLRPGTGVPQHF.

As regards this clone: The identical CDR3 is also encoded by other nucleotide sequences in the sample. The chain combines TRBV4-3 with TRBJ2-7; 9 nucleotides match TRBD1. This CDR3 region has 13 residues. Germline-derived CDR1 and CDR2 are LGHNA and YSLEER. J gave up 5 bases and V 4 bases, and 3 bases lay outside the gene matches. In DNA form, the CDR3 reads TGCGCCAGCAGCCTACGGACAGGGGACGAGCAGTACTTC. Protein: CASSLRTGDEQYF.